The 18 T cell receptor beta chains in this list originate from one sample, sequenced in a study of T cells in Graves' hyperthyroidism and ophthalmopathy. Researchers took RNA transcripts and amplified the TCR beta CDR3 regions from them. A set of HTBI primers served as the primers for a first-round RT-PCR of the TCR CDR3. TCRdb ran MiXCR on the multiplex PCR reads and lists one entry per CDR3 protein. The repertoire holds hundreds of thousands of distinct CDR3 sequences, with 14% as singletons. The sample was blood. Receptors were obtained from a woman between 18 and 29 years old with Graves' hyperthyroidism.

This clonotype showed up just a few times. V usage is TRBV11-3 and J usage is TRBJ2-1; 7 bases are a match to TRBD2. The CDR3 is 16 amino acids. V shed 3 bases, J shed 3 bases, and the junction held 8 bases outside the gene matches. Germline V gives CDR1 SGHNT, CDR2 YENEEA. CDR3 region: CASSLRASGNYNEQFF. CDR3 DNA: TGTGCCAGCAGCTTGAGAGCTAGCGGAAACTACAATGAGCAGTTCTTC.

V usage is TRBV5-1 and J usage is TRBJ1-4; D possibly corresponds to TRBD1 (5 bases). CDR3 length: 15 amino acids. Germline V gene data show CDR1 as SGHRS and CDR2 as YFSETQ. With 0 bases removed from V and 3 bases from J, the gap between germline ends came to 9 bases. CDR3 amino acids: CASSLAGNPNEKLFF. Here the CDR3 DNA reads TGCGCCAGCAGCTTGGCAGGGAATCCTAATGAAAAACTGTTTTTT.

The V call is TRBV6-5, the J call TRBJ2-4; a weak D match, TRBD2 (5 bases). The germline V gene has CDR1 MNHEY and CDR2 SVGAGI. Trimming removed 1 base from V and 2 bases from J, with 12 bases in between. This CDR3 region has 16 residues. CDR3 loop: CASSYFGPGTKNIQYF. For the CDR3, the DNA is TGTGCCAGCAGTTACTTCGGGCCCGGGACCAAAAACATTCAGTACTTC.

V and J are TRBV9 and TRBJ2-1; TRBD2 aligns across 11 bases. Germline lookup yields CDR1 SGDLS and CDR2 YYNGEE. The CDR3 runs to 15 residues. V shed 3 bases and J 7 bases; nucleotides not matched to a gene: 6. CDR3: CASSATSGMGNEQFF. CDR3 nucleotide sequence: TGTGCCAGCAGCGCGACTAGCGGGATGGGGAATGAGCAGTTCTTC.

In its sample, this clonotype was seen many times. The chain has TRBV24-1 and TRBJ1-2, with 7 bases that match TRBD1. The CDR3 runs 13 residues. CDR1 is KGHDR and CDR2 is SFDVKD in the germline V gene. The junction had 3 bases not matched to a gene; V was cut back by 0 bases and J by 9 bases. CDR3 region: CATSDLYRGSYTF. As DNA, the CDR3 is TGTGCCACCAGTGATTTGTACAGGGGAAGCTACACCTTC.

This clonotype was picked up many times. V is TRBV20-1 and J is TRBJ2-7; D possibly corresponds to TRBD1 (6 bases). Germline CDR1 is DFQATT and CDR2 is SNEGSKA (reference sequence). Between the trimmed V and J ends, which lost 5 bases and 3 bases, there was a span of 17 bases. The CDR3 totals 14 residues. The CDR3 DNA sequence: TGCAGTGCTGTGGGAGCGGACAGTTTCTACGAGCAGTACTTC. It yields the protein CSAVGADSFYEQYF.

This clonotype appeared many times. This chain connects TRBV7-9 to TRBJ1-2; D is unclear. Looked up from germline, CDR1 is SEHNR and CDR2 is FQNEAQ (reference sequence). The CDR3 covers 13 residues. The V end was cut by 1 base, the J end by 1 base, with 4 bases between. Here the CDR3 DNA reads TGTGCCAGCAGCTTAGAGAATAACTATGGCTACACCTTC. It translates to CASSLENNYGYTF.

This clonotype was counted ten times or more. The DNA of the CDR3 is TGTGCCTGGAGCGTACTAGGGGGAGATTCACCCCTCCACTTT. Its translation is CAWSVLGGDSPLHF. V usage is TRBV30 and J usage is TRBJ1-6; tentatively, D is TRBD1 (6 bases). Deletions cut 3 bases from V and 8 bases from J, with 14 bases between. This CDR3 region has 14 residues. Germline values: CDR1 GTSNPN, CDR2 SVGIG (reference sequence).

To note about this clonotype: This may stem from a read error, because a much larger clone lies one nucleotide away. V usage is TRBV6-1 and J usage is TRBJ2-4; TRBD2 is a possible D gene (6 bases). The CDR3 spans 14 residues. V lost 7 bases, J lost 6 bases, and 16 bases lay in between. Germline V gives CDR1 MNHNS, CDR2 SASEGT. CDR3 bases: TGTGCCAGCAACCGGAGGGCCGAGGGAAACATTCAGTACTTC. As protein: CASNRRAEGNIQYF.

In this sample, this clonotype turned up a few times. The chain employs TRBV7-3 and TRBJ1-2; TRBD1 might be the D (5 bases). The germline gives CDR1 SGHTA, CDR2 FQGTGA. Trimming shortened V by 2 bases and J by 7 bases, and 14 bases separated the two germline ends. The CDR3 totals 14 residues. The CDR3 region has the DNA TGTGCCAGCAGCTTAGGCCAGGGTAGTTCTGGCTACACCTTC. It encodes CASSLGQGSSGYTF.

This clonotype was counted ten times or more. J is TRBJ2-1 and V is TRBV5-1; TRBD2 agrees at 13 bases. Germline CDR1 is SGHRS and CDR2 is YFSETQ. The CDR3 runs 15 residues. V was pared by 3 bases and J by 8 bases, with 5 bases of the junction left unmatched. The CDR3 spells CASSSLAGGTYEQFF. CDR3 sequence (DNA): TGCGCCAGCAGCTCACTAGCGGGAGGGACATATGAGCAGTTCTTC.

This clonotype was counted a few times. The chain joins TRBV28 to TRBJ2-7; a possible D gene is TRBD1 (6 bases). V was shortened by 4 bases and J by 2 bases, with 12 bases between the two germline ends. Germline V CDR1 and CDR2: MDHEN, SYDVKM. The CDR3 runs 14 residues. In DNA form, the CDR3 reads TGTGCCAGCAGTTACCCCAGGACAGCCTACGAGCAGTACTTC. Encoded protein: CASSYPRTAYEQYF. The variable domain in full, completed from reference TRBV28 and TRBJ2-7, reads DVKVTQSSRYLVKRTGEKVFLECVQDMDHENMFWYRQDPGLGLRLIYFSYDVKMKEKGDIPEGYSVSREKKERFSLILESASTNQTSMYLCASSYPRTAYEQYFGPGTRLTVT.

This clonotype showed up many times. The genes are TRBV20-1 and TRBJ2-1; 16 bases align to TRBD2. Looked up from germline, CDR1 is DFQATT and CDR2 is SNEGSKA (reference sequence). The CDR3 is made up of 17 amino acids. The trim removed 5 bases at V and 2 bases at J, leaving 6 bases unmatched. CDR3: CSAGSGTSGRAYNEQFF. The CDR3 DNA is TGCAGTGCTGGATCCGGGACTAGCGGGAGGGCCTACAATGAGCAGTTCTTC.

CDR3 region: CASSLGPGSGAYEQYF. Here the CDR3 DNA reads TGTGCCAGCAGCTTAGGCCCGGGGAGCGGCGCCTACGAGCAGTACTTC. The chain carries TRBV7-9 and TRBJ2-7; possibly TRBD2 for D (5 bases). Trimming left V 1 base short and J 2 bases short, with 15 bases between. CDR1 and CDR2 (germline): SEHNR, FQNEAQ (reference sequence). There are 16 residues in the CDR3.

The table lists this clonotype with many counts. V is TRBV5-1 and J is TRBJ2-7; D not resolved. From germline, CDR1 is SGHRS and CDR2 YFSETQ. The CDR3 extends over 13 amino acids. Trimming left V 0 bases short and J 6 bases short, with 10 bases between. CDR3 nucleotide sequence: TGCGCCAGCAGCTTGGGACAACAGCGCGAGCAGTACTTC. Translation gives CASSLGQQREQYF.

The V and J genes are TRBV29-1 and TRBJ1-1; D is ambiguous. The CDR3 sequence is 12 residues long. Trimming stripped 4 bases from V and 1 base from J, with 7 bases between. Germline V gene lookup returns CDR1 SQVTM and CDR2 ANQGSEA. The CDR3 DNA is TGCAGCGTTGTCAGACAGAACACTGAAGCTTTCTTT. It specifies CSVVRQNTEAFF.

The rearrangement links TRBV19 to TRBJ1-1; weak D call: TRBD1 (6 bases). V shed 3 bases and J shed 1 base, with 18 bases lying between them. The germline V gene encodes CDR1 LNHDA and CDR2 SQIVND (reference sequence). This CDR3 has 17 amino acids. The CDR3 reads CASSMGWEQGRNTEAFF. In DNA, the CDR3 is TGTGCCAGTAGTATGGGTTGGGAACAGGGACGGAACACTGAAGCTTTCTTT.

The chain recombines TRBV7-8 with TRBJ1-2; possible D gene TRBD1, 5 bases. With 1 base removed from V and 8 bases from J, the gap between germline ends came to 14 bases. CDR1 SGHVS and CDR2 FQNEAQ come from the germline V gene. CDR3 length equals 14 residues. The CDR3 DNA sequence: TGTGCCAGCAGCTTAGTTAGGGCGACAGAGGGCTACACCTTC. Its protein product is CASSLVRATEGYTF.